The 8 T cell receptor beta chains presented below share a single source sample, sequenced in a study of T-cell reconstitution after alpha-beta-depleted transplantation in children. Library preparation (for TCRbeta) was performed with unique molecular identifiers. TCRdb independently ran MiXCR on the PCR reads; one entry per CDR3 protein. The table shows around 380,000 distinct CDR3 sequences, with 9.5% to 13% occurring only once. The sequencing used PBMCs from the stem cell graft donor, collected from the stem cell graft. The receptors shown here come from a human donor who donated a stem cell graft to a child with acute myeloid leukemia.

This clonotype came up many times. The chain combines TRBV5-1 with TRBJ1-4; the D is unclear. This CDR3 contains 15 residues. CDR1 SGHRS and CDR2 YFSETQ come from the germline V gene. The V end lost 2 bases, the J end lost 6 bases, and 14 bases lay between the germline ends. The DNA for the CDR3 is TGCGCCAGCAGCTTTGCGGGGATGAAGGATGAAAAACTGTTTTTT. As protein: CASSFAGMKDEKLFF.

The chain recombines TRBV12-3 or TRBV12-4 with TRBJ2-1; TRBD2 aligns across 8 bases. The CDR3 spans 16 residues. The ends lost 7 bases at V and 1 base at J; junction bases unmatched: 9. The CDR3: CASKAPGGGSYNEQFF. CDR3 nucleotides: TGTGCCAGCAAAGCCCCCGGGGGGGGTTCCTACAATGAGCAGTTCTTC.

The chain employs TRBV5-1 and TRBJ1-6; no clear D gene. Trimming took 0 bases from V and 14 from J, leaving 21 bases between them. CDR3 length: 16 residues. The germline gives CDR1 SGHRS, CDR2 YFSETQ. The CDR3: CASSLGSGGPGVALHF. CDR3 sequence (DNA): TGCGCCAGCAGCTTGGGATCAGGCGGACCGGGAGTAGCCCTCCACTTT.

The V gene is TRBV18, the J gene TRBJ2-3; D unclear. The V end was cut by 3 bases, the J end by 2 bases, with 9 bases between. Per the germline V gene, CDR1 is KGHSH and CDR2 is LQKENI. The CDR3 contains 14 residues. The CDR3 here is CASSPWGNTDTQYF. The CDR3 coding sequence is TGTGCCAGCTCACCCTGGGGAAACACAGATACGCAGTATTTT.

This clonotype was found a few times. The rearrangement links TRBV7-2 to TRBJ2-1, with TRBD1 as a possible D gene (6 bases). The germline V gene has CDR1 SGHTA and CDR2 FQGNSA. This CDR3 has 16 amino acids. V was trimmed by 5 bases and J by 7 bases, leaving 21 bases between them. CDR3 residues: CASSAYPAGAANEQFF. The CDR3 nucleotides read TGTGCCAGCAGCGCGTACCCAGCAGGGGCTGCGAATGAGCAGTTCTTC.

This chain joins TRBV11-2 and TRBJ1-2, with D maybe TRBD1 (6 bases). CDR1 and CDR2 (germline): SGHAT, FQNNGV. V gave up 0 bases and J gave up 0 bases, with 8 bases separating them. CDR3 length: 15 residues. CDR3 nucleotide sequence: TGTGCCAGCAGCTTAGATGGGGGGCCTAACTATGGCTACACCTTC. It encodes CASSLDGGPNYGYTF.

This clonotype was seen repeatedly, ten times or more. V and J are TRBV10-3 and TRBJ1-2; D not certain. CDR1 is ENHRY and CDR2 is SYGVKD in the germline V gene. This CDR3 has 14 amino acids. Trimming shortened V by 2 bases and J by 0 bases, and 7 bases separated the two germline ends. The CDR3 reads CAISENGPNYGYTF. The CDR3 DNA is TGTGCCATCAGTGAGAACGGACCTAACTATGGCTACACCTTC.

The rearrangement joins TRBV4-1 to TRBJ2-4, with D tentatively TRBD1 (5 bases). The CDR3 totals 22 residues. Trimming removed 0 bases at V and 0 bases at J, with 27 bases between. CDR1 is MGHRA, CDR2 YSYEKL, per germline. CDR3 sequence reads: CASSQDPHLINRSLLAKNIQYF. For the CDR3, the DNA is TGCGCCAGCAGCCAAGACCCTCACCTCATTAACAGGTCCTTGCTAGCCAAAAACATTCAGTACTTC.